The present TCR beta chain was sequenced within a study of radiation and T cells in renal cell carcinoma. Whole-study findings and limits: Top tumor clonotypes rose in blood 2 weeks post-radiation, then contracted. Pretreatment tumor biopsies were lacking, so baseline clonotypes are unknown.

Note on this clone: Antigen unknown.

Trimming cost V 0 bases and J 3 bases, with 9 bases left between them. There are 15 residues in the CDR3. CDR1 is LGHNA and CDR2 is YSLEER in the germline V gene. Time point noted: blood 4 weeks post-SBRT, at nephrectomy. The treatment was: 15 Gy SBRT to primary tumor, nephrectomy 4 weeks later. After SBRT, blood was collected at 2 and 4 weeks, plus baseline. Clear cell pathology was present in this patient's renal cell carcinoma. Sequencing used immunoSEQ multiplex PCR; TCRdb keeps in-frame clones, though not all of them. The table lists roughly 160,000 clones, 88% of them singletons, with approximately 10% in the top ten.

The TCR originated in a woman aged 50 to 60 with renal cell carcinoma. The chain carries TRBV4-3 and TRBJ1-3; tentative D call: TRBD1 (5 bases). Sequencing used blood, obtained from a patient whose treatment included radiotherapy and nephrectomy. Here the CDR3 DNA reads TGCGCCAGCAGCCAAGAGGGGGGGAGTGGAAACACCATATATTTT. Encoded protein: CASSQEGGSGNTIYF.